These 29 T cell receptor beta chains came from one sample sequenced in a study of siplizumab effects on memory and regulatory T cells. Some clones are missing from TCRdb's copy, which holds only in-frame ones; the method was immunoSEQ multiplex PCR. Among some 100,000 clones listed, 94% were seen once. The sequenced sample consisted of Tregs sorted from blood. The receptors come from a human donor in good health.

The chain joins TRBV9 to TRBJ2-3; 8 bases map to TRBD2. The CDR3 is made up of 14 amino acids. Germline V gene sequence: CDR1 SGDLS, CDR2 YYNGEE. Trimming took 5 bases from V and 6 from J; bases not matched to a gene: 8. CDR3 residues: CASSAGLASDTQYF. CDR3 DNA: TGTGCCAGCAGTGCTGGACTAGCATCGGATACGCAGTATTTT.

The CDR3 protein is CASSLFGETQYF. The CDR3 DNA sequence: TGTGCCAGCAGCTTATTCGGGGAGACCCAGTACTTC. The chain uses TRBV7-9 and TRBJ2-5; D unclear. Germline CDR1 is SEHNR and CDR2 is FQNEAQ (reference sequence). V lost 2 bases to trimming and J lost 5 bases, with 6 bases between them. This CDR3 has 12 residues.

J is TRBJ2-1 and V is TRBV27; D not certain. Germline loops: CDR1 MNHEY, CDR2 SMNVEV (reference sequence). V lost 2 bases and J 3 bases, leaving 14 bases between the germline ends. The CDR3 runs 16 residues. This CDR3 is CASSLGRGIDYNEQFF. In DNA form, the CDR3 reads TGTGCCAGCAGTTTAGGTCGCGGAATAGACTACAATGAGCAGTTCTTC.

CDR3 loop: CASSLVGQGTYEQYF. CDR3 DNA sequence: TGTGCCAGCAGCTTAGTGGGACAGGGGACCTACGAGCAGTACTTC. The chain links TRBV7-9 to TRBJ2-7, with TRBD1 matching 10 bases. The V segment lost 1 base and the J segment 2 bases; nucleotides outside the gene matches: 2. CDR3 length: 15 residues. Germline CDR1 and CDR2: SEHNR and FQNEAQ (reference sequence). The variable domain in full, completed from reference TRBV7-9 and TRBJ2-7, reads DTGVSQNPRHKITKRGQNVTFRCDPISEHNRLYWYRQTLGQGPEFLTYFQNEAQLEKSRLLSDRFSAERPKGSFSTLEIQRTEQGDSAMYLCASSLVGQGTYEQYFGPGTRLTVT.

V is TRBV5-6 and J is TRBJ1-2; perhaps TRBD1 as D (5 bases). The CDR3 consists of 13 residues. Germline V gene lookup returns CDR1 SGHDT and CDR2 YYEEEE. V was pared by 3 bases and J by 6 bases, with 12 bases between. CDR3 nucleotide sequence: TGTGCCAGCAGCTCTCCGGGACGGGATGGCTACACCTTC. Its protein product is CASSSPGRDGYTF.

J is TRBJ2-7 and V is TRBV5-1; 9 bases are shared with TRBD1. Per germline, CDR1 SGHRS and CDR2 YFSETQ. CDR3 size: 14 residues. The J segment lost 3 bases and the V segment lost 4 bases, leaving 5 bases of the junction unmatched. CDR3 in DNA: TGCGCCAGCAGCATGACAGGGGGGAGCTACGAGCAGTACTTC. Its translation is CASSMTGGSYEQYF.

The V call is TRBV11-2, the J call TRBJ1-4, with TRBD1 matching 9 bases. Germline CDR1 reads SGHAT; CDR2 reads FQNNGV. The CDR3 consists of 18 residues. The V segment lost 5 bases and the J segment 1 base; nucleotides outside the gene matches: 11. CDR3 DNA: TGTGCCAGCAGCGACACAGGGGGCGAGTGGCGAACTAATGAAAAACTGTTTTTT. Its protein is CASSDTGGEWRTNEKLFF.

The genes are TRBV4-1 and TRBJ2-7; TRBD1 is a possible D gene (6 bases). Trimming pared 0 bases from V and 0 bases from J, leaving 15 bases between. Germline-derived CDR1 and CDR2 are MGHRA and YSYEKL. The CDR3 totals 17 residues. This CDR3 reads CASSQDGGQKISYEQYF. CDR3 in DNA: TGCGCCAGCAGCCAAGATGGAGGACAGAAAATCTCCTACGAGCAGTACTTC.

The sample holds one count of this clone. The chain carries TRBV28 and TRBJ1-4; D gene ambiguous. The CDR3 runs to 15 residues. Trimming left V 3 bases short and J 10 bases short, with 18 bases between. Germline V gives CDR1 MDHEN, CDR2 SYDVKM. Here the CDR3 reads CASSFGYLASGKLFF. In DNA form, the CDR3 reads TGTGCCAGCAGTTTTGGATATCTCGCAAGTGGAAAACTGTTTTTT.

The CDR3 sequence: CASSSIANYGYTF. The CDR3 region has the DNA TGTGCCAGCAGCTCGATAGCTAACTATGGCTACACCTTC. The chain combines TRBV5-8 with TRBJ1-2; D is undetermined. Between the trimmed V and J ends, which lost 3 bases and 0 bases, there was a span of 6 bases. There are 13 residues in the CDR3. The germline V gene has CDR1 SGHTS and CDR2 YDEGEE.

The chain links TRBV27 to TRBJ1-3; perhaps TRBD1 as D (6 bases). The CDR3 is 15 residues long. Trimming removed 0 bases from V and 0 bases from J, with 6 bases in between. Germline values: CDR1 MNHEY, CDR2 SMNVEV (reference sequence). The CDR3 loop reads CASSLSDSSGNTIYF. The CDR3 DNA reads TGTGCCAGCAGTTTATCGGACAGCTCTGGAAACACCATATATTTT.

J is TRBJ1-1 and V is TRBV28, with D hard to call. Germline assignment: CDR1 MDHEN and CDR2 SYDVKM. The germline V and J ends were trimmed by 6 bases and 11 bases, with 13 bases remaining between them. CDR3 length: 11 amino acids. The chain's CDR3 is CASRTPVVAFF. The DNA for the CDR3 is TGTGCCAGCAGGACGCCGGTGGTGGCTTTCTTT.

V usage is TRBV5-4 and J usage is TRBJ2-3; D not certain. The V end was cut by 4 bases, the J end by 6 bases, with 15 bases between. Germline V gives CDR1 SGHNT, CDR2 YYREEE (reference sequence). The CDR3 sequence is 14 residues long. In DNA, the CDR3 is TGTGCCAGCAGCAGATTCAGCCGAGATGATACGCAGTATTTT. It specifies CASSRFSRDDTQYF.

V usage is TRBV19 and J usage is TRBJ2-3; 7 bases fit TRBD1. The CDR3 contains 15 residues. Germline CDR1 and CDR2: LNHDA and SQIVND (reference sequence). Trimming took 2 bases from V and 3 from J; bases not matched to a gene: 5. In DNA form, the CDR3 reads TGTGCCAGTAGTATAAGGGACAGTGGTACAGATACGCAGTATTTT. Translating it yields CASSIRDSGTDTQYF.

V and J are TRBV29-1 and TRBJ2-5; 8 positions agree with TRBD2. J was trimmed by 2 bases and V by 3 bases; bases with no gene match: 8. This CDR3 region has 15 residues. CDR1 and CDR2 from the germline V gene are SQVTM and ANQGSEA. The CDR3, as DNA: TGCAGCGTTGATATGAGCGGGAGAGGGCAAGAGACCCAGTACTTC. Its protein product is CSVDMSGRGQETQYF.

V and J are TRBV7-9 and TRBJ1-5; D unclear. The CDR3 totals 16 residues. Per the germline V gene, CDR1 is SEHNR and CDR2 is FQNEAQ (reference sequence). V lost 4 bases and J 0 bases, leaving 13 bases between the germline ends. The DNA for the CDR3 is TGTGCCAGCAGCTCGTATGGCCCTTATAGCAATCAGCCCCAGCATTTT. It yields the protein CASSSYGPYSNQPQHF. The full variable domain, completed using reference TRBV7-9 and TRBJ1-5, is DTGVSQNPRHKITKRGQNVTFRCDPISEHNRLYWYRQTLGQGPEFLTYFQNEAQLEKSRLLSDRFSAERPKGSFSTLEIQRTEQGDSAMYLCASSSYGPYSNQPQHFGDGTRLSIL.

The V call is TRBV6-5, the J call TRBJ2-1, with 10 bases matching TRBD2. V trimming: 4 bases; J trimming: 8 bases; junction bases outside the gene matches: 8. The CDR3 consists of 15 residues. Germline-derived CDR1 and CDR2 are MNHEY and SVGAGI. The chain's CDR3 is CASSSLASGGYEQFF. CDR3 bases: TGTGCCAGCAGTTCATTGGCTAGCGGGGGATATGAGCAGTTCTTC.

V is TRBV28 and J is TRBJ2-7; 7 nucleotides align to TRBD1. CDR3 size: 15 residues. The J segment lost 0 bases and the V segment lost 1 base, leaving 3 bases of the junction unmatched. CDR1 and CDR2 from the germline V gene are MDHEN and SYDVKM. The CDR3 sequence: CASSLSGGISYEQYF. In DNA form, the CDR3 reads TGTGCCAGCAGTTTATCAGGGGGTATCTCCTACGAGCAGTACTTC.

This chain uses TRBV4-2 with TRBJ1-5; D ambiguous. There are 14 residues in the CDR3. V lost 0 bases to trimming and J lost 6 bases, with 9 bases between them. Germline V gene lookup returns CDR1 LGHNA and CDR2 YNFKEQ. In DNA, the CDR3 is TGTGCCAGCAGCCAAGATCGGGGTGGTCAGCCCCAGCATTTT. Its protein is CASSQDRGGQPQHF.

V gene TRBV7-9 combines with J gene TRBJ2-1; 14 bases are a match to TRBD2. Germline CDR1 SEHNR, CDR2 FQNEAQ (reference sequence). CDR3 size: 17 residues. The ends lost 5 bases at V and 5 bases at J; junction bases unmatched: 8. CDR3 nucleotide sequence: TGTGCCAGCAGCGCAGGACTAGCGGGAGGACTTCACAATGAGCAGTTCTTC. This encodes CASSAGLAGGLHNEQFF.

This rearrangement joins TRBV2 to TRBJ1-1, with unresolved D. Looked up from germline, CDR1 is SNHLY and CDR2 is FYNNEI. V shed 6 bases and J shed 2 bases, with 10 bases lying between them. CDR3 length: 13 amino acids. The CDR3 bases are TGTGCCAGCAGAACGACGGCTAACACTGAAGCTTTCTTT. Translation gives CASRTTANTEAFF.

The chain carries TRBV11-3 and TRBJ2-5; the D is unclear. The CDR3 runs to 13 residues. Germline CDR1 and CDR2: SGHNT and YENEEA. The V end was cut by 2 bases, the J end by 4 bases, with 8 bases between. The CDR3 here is CASSLSVVETQYF. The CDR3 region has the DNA TGTGCCAGCAGCTTATCCGTCGTAGAGACCCAGTACTTC.

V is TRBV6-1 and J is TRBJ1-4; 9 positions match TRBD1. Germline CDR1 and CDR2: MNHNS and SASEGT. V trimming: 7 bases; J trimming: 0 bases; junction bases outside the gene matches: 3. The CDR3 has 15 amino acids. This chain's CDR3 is CASTRQGATNEKLFF. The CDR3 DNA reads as TGTGCCAGCACCCGACAGGGGGCAACTAATGAAAAACTGTTTTTT.

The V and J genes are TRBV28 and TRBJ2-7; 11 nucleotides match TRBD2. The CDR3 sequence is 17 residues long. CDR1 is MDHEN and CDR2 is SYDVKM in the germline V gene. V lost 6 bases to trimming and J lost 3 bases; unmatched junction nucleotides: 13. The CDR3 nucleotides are TGTGCCAGCAGCCGTACTAGCGGGAGTTTAAAATTCTACGAGCAGTACTTC. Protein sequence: CASSRTSGSLKFYEQYF.

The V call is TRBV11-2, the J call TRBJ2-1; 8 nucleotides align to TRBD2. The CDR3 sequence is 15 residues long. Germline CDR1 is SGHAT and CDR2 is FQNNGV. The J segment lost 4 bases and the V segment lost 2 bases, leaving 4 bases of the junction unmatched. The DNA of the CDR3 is TGTGCCAGCAGCTTAACTAGCGGTACTTACAATGAGCAGTTCTTC. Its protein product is CASSLTSGTYNEQFF.

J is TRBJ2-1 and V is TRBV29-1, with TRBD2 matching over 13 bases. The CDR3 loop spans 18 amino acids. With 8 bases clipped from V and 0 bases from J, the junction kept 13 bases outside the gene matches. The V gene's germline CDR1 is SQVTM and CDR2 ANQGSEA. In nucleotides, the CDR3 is TGCAGCCTGAGGGTACTAGCGGGAGGGCTCAGCTCCTACAATGAGCAGTTCTTC. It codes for CSLRVLAGGLSSYNEQFF.

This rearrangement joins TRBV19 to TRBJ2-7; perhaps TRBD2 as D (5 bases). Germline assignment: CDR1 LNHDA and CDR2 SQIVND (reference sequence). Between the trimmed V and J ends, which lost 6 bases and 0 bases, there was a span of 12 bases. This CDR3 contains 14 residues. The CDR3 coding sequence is TGTGCCAGTAGGGGTCGGGGAAGCTCCTACGAGCAGTACTTC. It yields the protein CASRGRGSSYEQYF.

The DNA for the CDR3 is TGTGCCAGCAGACCGGACAGGACATATCAGCCCCAGCATTTT. Translated: CASRPDRTYQPQHF. This chain joins TRBV28 and TRBJ1-5, with TRBD1 identical over 7 bases. J gave up 5 bases and V 6 bases, and 7 bases lay outside the gene matches. CDR1 MDHEN and CDR2 SYDVKM come from the germline V gene. The length of the CDR3 is 14 residues.

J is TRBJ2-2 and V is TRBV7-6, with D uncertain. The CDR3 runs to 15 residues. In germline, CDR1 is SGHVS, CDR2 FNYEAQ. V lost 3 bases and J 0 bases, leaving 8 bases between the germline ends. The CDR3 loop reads CASSFSGTNTGELFF. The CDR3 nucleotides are TGTGCCAGCAGCTTTTCCGGAACGAACACCGGGGAGCTGTTTTTT.